The source of this T cell receptor beta chain is a study of identical twins. The CDR3 consists of 17 residues. Trimming cost V 3 bases and J 2 bases, with 16 bases left between them. A universal primer site arose from template switching, and cDNA bore unique molecular identifiers. TCRdb reanalysed the 5' RACE reads using MiXCR and keeps one entry per CDR3 protein. The data show some 760,000 distinct CDR3 sequences, around a sixth seen once. A further study also used this sample, focusing on T cells expressing NK-cell markers. That work contributes: The authors derived TCR beta repertoires from sorted CD3+CD56+NKG2C+, CD3+CD56+NKG2C- and CD3+CD56-NKG2C+ T cells. Dominant NKG2C+ clonotypes in five to seven donors made up roughly 1.0-7.0% of CD8+ T cells.

The chain joins TRBV12-3 or TRBV12-4 to TRBJ2-2; either TRBD1 or TRBD2 may supply D (5 bases each). The specimen sequenced was PBMCs. The clonotype was recovered from a woman aged 18 to 35 in good health. DNA of the CDR3: TGTGCCAGCAGTTTCGGTCGAGGGGTAGTAAACACCGGGGAGCTGTTTTTT. Translating gives CASSFGRGVVNTGELFF.